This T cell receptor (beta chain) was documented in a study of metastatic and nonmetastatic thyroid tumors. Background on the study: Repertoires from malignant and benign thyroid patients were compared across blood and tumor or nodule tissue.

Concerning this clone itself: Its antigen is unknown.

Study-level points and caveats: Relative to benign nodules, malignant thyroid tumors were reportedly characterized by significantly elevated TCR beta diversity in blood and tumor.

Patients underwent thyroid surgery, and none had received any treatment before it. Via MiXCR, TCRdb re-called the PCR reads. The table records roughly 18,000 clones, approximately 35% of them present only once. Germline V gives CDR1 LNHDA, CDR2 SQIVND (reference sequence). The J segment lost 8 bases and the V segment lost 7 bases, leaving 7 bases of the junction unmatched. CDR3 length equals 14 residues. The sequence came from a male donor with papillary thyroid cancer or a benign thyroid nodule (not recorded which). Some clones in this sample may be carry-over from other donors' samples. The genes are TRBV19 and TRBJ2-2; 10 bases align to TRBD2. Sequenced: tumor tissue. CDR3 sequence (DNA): TGTGCCAGTAAAAAGCGGGAGGGCCCTGGGGAGCTGTTTTTT. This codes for CASKKREGPGELFF.